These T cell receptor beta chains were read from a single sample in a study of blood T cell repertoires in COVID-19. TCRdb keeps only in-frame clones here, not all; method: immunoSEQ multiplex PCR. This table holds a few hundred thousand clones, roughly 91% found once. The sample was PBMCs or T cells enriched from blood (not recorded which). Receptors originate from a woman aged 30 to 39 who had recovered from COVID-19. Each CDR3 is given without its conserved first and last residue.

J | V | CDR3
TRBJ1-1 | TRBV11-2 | ASSLSTGGTEAF
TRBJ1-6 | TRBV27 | ASSFLTKGHYNSPLH
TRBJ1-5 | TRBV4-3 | ASSQEYSSNQPQH
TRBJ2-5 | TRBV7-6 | ASSPHRETQY
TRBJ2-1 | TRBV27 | ASIGTSGAYNEQF
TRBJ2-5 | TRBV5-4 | ASSLVTGQETQY
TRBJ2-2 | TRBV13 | ASSFWTENTGELF
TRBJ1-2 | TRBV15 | ATSRDQGTWNYGYT
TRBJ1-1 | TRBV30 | AWGQWTVNTEAF
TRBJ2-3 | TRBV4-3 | ASSQGLGGVADTQY
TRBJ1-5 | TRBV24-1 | ATSDPGINQPQH
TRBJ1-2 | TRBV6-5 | ASSRTGGYT
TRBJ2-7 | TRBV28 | ASSSWATPYEQY
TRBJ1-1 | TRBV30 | AWRRTGEAF
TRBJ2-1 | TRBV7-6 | ASSLLAPALHEQF